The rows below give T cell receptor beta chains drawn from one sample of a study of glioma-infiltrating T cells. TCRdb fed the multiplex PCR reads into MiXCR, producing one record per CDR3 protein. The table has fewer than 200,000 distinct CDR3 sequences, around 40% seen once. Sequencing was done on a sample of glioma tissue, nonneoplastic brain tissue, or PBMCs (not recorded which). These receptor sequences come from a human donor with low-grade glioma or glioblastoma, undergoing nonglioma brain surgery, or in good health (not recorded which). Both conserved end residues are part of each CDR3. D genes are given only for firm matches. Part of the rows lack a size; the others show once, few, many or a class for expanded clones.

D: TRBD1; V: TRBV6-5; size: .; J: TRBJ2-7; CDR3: CAISGTGDEQYF; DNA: TGTGCCATCTCCGGGACAGGGGACGAGCAGTACTTC
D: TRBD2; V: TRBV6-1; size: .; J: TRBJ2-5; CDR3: CASRGTSAQETQYF; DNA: TGTGCCAGCCGTGGGACTAGCGCACAAGAGACCCAGTACTTC
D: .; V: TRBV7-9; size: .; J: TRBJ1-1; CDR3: CASSSPSPGAFF; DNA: TGTGCCAGCAGCTCCCCCAGCCCCGGAGCTTTCTTT
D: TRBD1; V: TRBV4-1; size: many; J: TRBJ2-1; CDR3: CASSLLGQGARNEQFF; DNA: TGCGCCAGCAGCCTATTAGGGCAGGGGGCGCGGAATGAGCAGTTCTTC
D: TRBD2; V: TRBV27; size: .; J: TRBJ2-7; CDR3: CASRPQAGLHYEQYF; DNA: TGTGCCAGCAGGCCACAAGCGGGATTACACTACGAGCAGTACTTC
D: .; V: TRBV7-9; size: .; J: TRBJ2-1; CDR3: CASSLRDFSYNEQFF; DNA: TGTGCCAGCAGCTTAAGGGACTTCTCCTACAATGAGCAGTTCTTC
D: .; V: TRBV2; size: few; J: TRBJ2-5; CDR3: CASSERAVQETQYF; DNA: TGTGCCAGCAGTGAACGCGCGGTCCAAGAGACCCAGTACTTC
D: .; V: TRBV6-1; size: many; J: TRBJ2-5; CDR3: CASSRYTTPETQYF; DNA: TGTGCCAGCAGCCGATACACCACCCCAGAGACCCAGTACTTC
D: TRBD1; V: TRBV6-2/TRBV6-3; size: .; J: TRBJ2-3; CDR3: CASSYAAGGRTDTQYF; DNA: TGTGCCAGCAGCTACGCCGCAGGGGGCCGGACAGATACGCAGTATTTT
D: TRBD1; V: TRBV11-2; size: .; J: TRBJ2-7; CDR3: CASSLPLEGGTGIYYEQYF; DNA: TGTGCCAGCAGCTTACCCCTAGAAGGTGGGACAGGGATTTACTACGAGCAGTACTTC
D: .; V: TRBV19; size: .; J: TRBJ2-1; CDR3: CASSLHRESEQFF; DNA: TGTGCCAGTAGTTTGCACAGGGAAAGTGAGCAGTTCTTC
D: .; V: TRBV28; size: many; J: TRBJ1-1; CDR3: CASSLSFRGSEAFF; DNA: TGTGCCAGCAGTTTGTCCTTTCGGGGTTCTGAAGCTTTCTTT
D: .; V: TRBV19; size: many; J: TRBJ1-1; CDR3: CASRAGWDTEAFF; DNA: TGTGCCAGTAGGGCAGGGTGGGACACTGAAGCTTTCTTT
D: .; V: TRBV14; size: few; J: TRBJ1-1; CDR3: CASSQFFLAEAFF; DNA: TGTGCCAGCAGCCAATTCTTTCTGGCTGAAGCTTTCTTT
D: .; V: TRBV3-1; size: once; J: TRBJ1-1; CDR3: CASSQQSIGTEALF; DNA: TGTGCCAGCAGCCAACAGTCGATTGGCACTGAAGCTCTCTTT
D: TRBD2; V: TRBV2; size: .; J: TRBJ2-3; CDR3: CASSLIAGRSDTQYF; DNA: TGTGCCAGCAGTCTGATAGCGGGAAGGTCAGATACGCAGTATTTT
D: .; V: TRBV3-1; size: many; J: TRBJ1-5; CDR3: CASSQDRQPQHF; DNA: TGTGCCAGCAGCCAAGACCGCCAGCCCCAGCATTTT
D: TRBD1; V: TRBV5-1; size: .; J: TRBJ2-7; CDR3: CASSPGQISYEQYF; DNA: TGCGCCAGCAGCCCGGGACAGATCTCCTACGAGCAGTACTTC
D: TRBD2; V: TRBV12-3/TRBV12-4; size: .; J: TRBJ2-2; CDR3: CASSFRQGGRTGELFF; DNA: TGTGCCAGCAGTTTTCGGCAGGGAGGGCGCACCGGGGAGCTGTTTTTT
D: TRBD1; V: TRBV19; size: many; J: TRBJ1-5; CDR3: CASSKDRSQPQHF; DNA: TGTGCCAGTAGTAAGGACAGGTCTCAGCCCCAGCATTTT
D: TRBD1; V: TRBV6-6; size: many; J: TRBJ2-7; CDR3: CASSYSGQGGYEQYF; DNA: TGTGCCAGCAGTTACTCGGGACAGGGTGGTTACGAGCAGTACTTC
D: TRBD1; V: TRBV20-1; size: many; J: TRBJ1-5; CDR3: CSATTGVNQPQHF; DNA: TGCAGTGCTACTACAGGGGTCAATCAGCCCCAGCATTTT